The rows below give T cell receptor beta chains drawn from one sample of a study of graft-versus-host responses after intestinal transplantation. Only in-frame clones appear in the TCRdb table, and some are missing; sequencing was by immunoSEQ multiplex PCR. This sample has 90,000 to 120,000 clones, with about 87% found just once. Their antigens are not known. Sequencing used unstimulated CD4+ T cells sorted from spleen or lymph node cells, obtained before transplant. Source of these receptors: a human donor who was the organ donor for an intestinal transplant. CDR3s include the opening cysteine and the closing phenylalanine or tryptophan. A D gene is named only where the DNA matches it firmly. Not every row has a clone size; where given, it reads once, few, many or a size class.

J gene	V gene	D gene	clone size	CDR3 DNA	CDR3 protein
TRBJ2-2	TRBV6-6	.	few	TGTGCCAGCAGTTTACAGGCGAACACCGGGGAGCTGTTTTTT	CASSLQANTGELFF
TRBJ2-7	TRBV10-3	.	.	TGTGCCATCGCTAATGGACGGAACCCTTCCTACGAGCAGTACTTC	CAIANGRNPSYEQYF
TRBJ2-1	TRBV12-1	.	.	TGTGCCAGCAGCTTTGGAGGCGGGAGATCTAGGTACAATGAGCAGTTCTTC	CASSFGGGRSRYNEQFF
TRBJ2-7	TRBV6-5	TRBD1	.	TGTGCCAGCAAAAAGCGGGGACAGGGGGCTCACGAGCAGTACTTC	CASKKRGQGAHEQYF
TRBJ2-5	TRBV4-1	.	.	TGCGCCAGCAGCCGGGCCGGAGGGCAAGAGACCCAGTACTTC	CASSRAGGQETQYF
TRBJ1-1	TRBV5-4	.	.	TGTGCCAGCAGCTTGGTTAATGAAGCTTTCTTT	CASSLVNEAFF
TRBJ1-5	TRBV6-5	TRBD1	once	TGTGCCAGCAGTTGGGGACAGGAAGGACATCAGCCCCAGCATTTT	CASSWGQEGHQPQHF
TRBJ2-2	TRBV12-1	.	.	TGTGCCAGCAGCTTTGCACAGAACACCGGGGAGCTGTTTTTT	CASSFAQNTGELFF
TRBJ2-7	TRBV10-3	TRBD2	few	TGTGCCATCAGTGACAGTACTAGCGGGAGCCACGAGCAGTACTTC	CAISDSTSGSHEQYF
TRBJ1-2	TRBV19	TRBD1	.	TGTGCCAGTAGGCCAAGTCCGGGACAGGGGGCTCAGTATGGCTACACCTTC	CASRPSPGQGAQYGYTF
TRBJ1-1	TRBV5-1	.	.	TGCGCCAGCAGCTCGACGAAGGGGAGTTACACTGAAGCTTTCTTT	CASSSTKGSYTEAFF
TRBJ2-5	TRBV6-6	.	.	TGTGCCAGCAGTTATTCAGGGATGGAAGAGACCCAGTACTTC	CASSYSGMEETQYF